A single sample gave rise to the 26 T cell receptor beta chains below, sequenced in a study of T cell changes during pregnancy in multiple sclerosis. Produced via immunoSEQ multiplex PCR; TCRdb's table is partial and in-frame only. Of about 40,000 clones detected, 91% appear once; the ten largest clones hold about 7.8%. Source: CD8+ T cells from peripheral blood mononuclear cells, taken before pregnancy. The receptor source for this set is a female donor with multiple sclerosis, enrolled in a pregnancy study.

CDR3 in amino acids: CASNRGNTEAFF. The CDR3, as DNA: TGTGCCAGCAATCGGGGGAACACTGAAGCTTTCTTT. The chain has TRBV28 and TRBJ1-1; D unclear. This CDR3 contains 12 residues. The V end was cut by 7 bases, the J end by 1 base, with 7 bases between. Germline loops: CDR1 MDHEN, CDR2 SYDVKM.

V and J are TRBV23-1 and TRBJ1-1; maybe TRBD1 (5 bases). TRBV23-1 is an ORF, and what it does is uncertain. The V gene lost 2 bases and the J gene lost 6 bases, with 19 bases spanning the gap. The CDR3 has 16 residues. The DNA of the CDR3 is TGCGCCAGCAGTCAAGCCAGCTCGGGGGAGCACCCTGAAGCTTTCTTT. Translated: CASSQASSGEHPEAFF.

The rearrangement links TRBV6-5 to TRBJ2-7, with no clear D. CDR3 length: 13 amino acids. Trimming left V 0 bases short and J 5 bases short, with 8 bases between. Germline lookup yields CDR1 MNHEY and CDR2 SVGAGI. The CDR3 coding sequence is TGTGCCAGCAGTTACTCGTTCGTCGACGAGCAGTACTTC. Its protein product is CASSYSFVDEQYF.

This chain uses TRBV27 with TRBJ2-1, with D tentatively TRBD2 (5 bases). CDR3 size: 10 residues. The V gene's germline CDR1 is MNHEY and CDR2 SMNVEV (reference sequence). Trimming removed 11 bases at V and 8 bases at J, with 10 bases between. The CDR3 here is CASQRDEQFF. The CDR3 DNA is TGTGCCTCGCAGAGGGATGAGCAGTTCTTC.

With regard to this clone: At one boundary the junction diverges from the germline segment, which might be a read error. The V and J genes are TRBV7-7 and TRBJ2-5; TRBD1 matches 7 bases. CDR3 length: 17 residues. CDR1 and CDR2 (germline): SSHAT, FNYEAQ (reference sequence). Here the CDR3 reads CASSPEPDRVGEETQYF. In nucleotides, the CDR3 is TGTGCTAGCAGCCCGGAGCCCGACAGGGTTGGGGAAGAGACCCAGTACTTC. The variable domain in full, with the rest retrieved from reference TRBV7-7 and TRBJ2-5, is GAGVSQSPRYKVTKRGQDVTLRCDPISSHATLYWYQQALGQGPEFLTYFNYEAQPDKSGLPSDRFSAERPEGSISTLTIQRTEQRDSAMYRCASSPEPDRVGEETQYFGPGTRLLVL.

This rearrangement joins TRBV7-9 to TRBJ1-3; possible D gene TRBD1, 6 bases. The CDR3 runs 14 residues. The V end lost 6 bases, the J end lost 8 bases, and 17 bases lay between the germline ends. Germline V gives CDR1 SEHNR, CDR2 FQNEAQ (reference sequence). CDR3 protein: CASRPPGGRDTIYF. CDR3 bases: TGTGCCAGCAGGCCGCCTGGGGGCAGGGACACCATATATTTT.

The V and J genes are TRBV28 and TRBJ2-3; TRBD1 matches 8 bases. Germline assignment: CDR1 MDHEN and CDR2 SYDVKM. This CDR3 contains 15 residues. The J segment lost 1 base and the V segment lost 7 bases, leaving 7 bases of the junction unmatched. CDR3 residues: CASKGQGEGTDTQYF. The CDR3 nucleotides are TGTGCCAGCAAAGGACAGGGAGAGGGCACAGATACGCAGTATTTT.

The chain combines TRBV11-3 with TRBJ2-2, with D unclear. The CDR3 contains 13 residues. Trimming left V 4 bases short and J 1 base short, with 4 bases between. Germline CDR1 SGHNT, CDR2 YENEEA. CDR3 sequence reads: CASSSQNTGELFF. CDR3 sequence (DNA): TGTGCCAGCAGCTCACAGAACACCGGGGAGCTGTTTTTT.

This chain links TRBV30 with TRBJ2-3; possible D gene TRBD2, 6 bases. The CDR3 extends over 16 amino acids. From germline, CDR1 is GTSNPN and CDR2 SVGIG (reference sequence). V gave up 0 bases and J gave up 6 bases, with 19 bases separating them. The CDR3 region is CAWSVRESGLIDTQYF. CDR3 DNA: TGTGCCTGGAGTGTACGGGAGAGTGGCTTAATCGATACGCAGTATTTT.

This clone was seen a few times. The chain uses TRBV10-2 and TRBJ1-4; 7 nucleotides line up with TRBD1. The germline gives CDR1 WSHSY, CDR2 SAAADI. The V gene end was trimmed by 5 bases and the J gene end by 8 bases; junction bases not matched to a gene: 8. This CDR3 is built from 14 residues. The CDR3 protein is CASSRDRVGEKLFF. CDR3 DNA sequence: TGCGCCAGCAGTAGAGACAGGGTAGGGGAAAAACTGTTTTTT.

The chain combines TRBV5-5 with TRBJ2-4; tentatively, D is TRBD1 (5 bases). V was shortened by 2 bases and J by 5 bases, with 8 bases between the two germline ends. CDR1 and CDR2 from the germline V gene are SGHKS and YYEKEE (reference sequence). The CDR3 contains 13 residues. CDR3 protein: CASSFPTENIQYF. The CDR3 DNA reads as TGTGCCAGCAGCTTCCCGACAGAAAACATTCAGTACTTC.

This sequence joins TRBV19 and TRBJ2-2; D possibly corresponds to TRBD1 (6 bases). Trimming pared 5 bases from V and 2 bases from J, leaving 12 bases between. The CDR3 spans 15 residues. Germline assignment: CDR1 LNHDA and CDR2 SQIVND (reference sequence). CDR3 in DNA: TGTGCCAGTAGTCTACAGGGAGCCAACACCGGGGAGCTGTTTTTT. Residues: CASSLQGANTGELFF.

V gene TRBV4-2 combines with J gene TRBJ2-1, with 10 bases aligning to TRBD1. Germline values: CDR1 LGHNA, CDR2 YNFKEQ. The V segment lost 0 bases and the J segment 8 bases; nucleotides outside the gene matches: 10. CDR3 size: 17 residues. CDR3 in amino acids: CASSQELPGQGSDEQFF. The CDR3 DNA reads as TGTGCCAGCAGCCAAGAACTTCCGGGACAGGGGTCCGATGAGCAGTTCTTC.

V is TRBV14 and J is TRBJ2-1; 7 bases align to TRBD2. In germline, CDR1 is SGHDN, CDR2 FVKESK. The CDR3 is 15 amino acids. V was clipped by 3 bases and J by 6 bases; unmatched bases: 8. This chain's CDR3 is CASSHQAGLTNEQFF. As DNA, the CDR3 is TGTGCCAGCAGCCACCAAGCGGGACTTACCAATGAGCAGTTCTTC.

J is TRBJ2-3 and V is TRBV28; D might be TRBD1 (5 bases). Between the trimmed V and J ends, which lost 1 base and 2 bases, there was a span of 13 bases. Germline loops: CDR1 MDHEN, CDR2 SYDVKM. The CDR3 sequence is 16 residues long. CDR3 amino acids: CASSLSQGGHTDTQYF. In DNA, the CDR3 is TGTGCCAGCAGTTTATCCCAGGGCGGACACACAGATACGCAGTATTTT.

J is TRBJ2-1 and V is TRBV6-4; 10 bases agree with TRBD1. Germline V lookup: CDR1 MRHNA, CDR2 SNTAGT. Trimming cost V 2 bases and J 9 bases; bases outside gene matches: 10. This CDR3 has 16 residues. CDR3: CASSDGDRGIQSEQFF. CDR3 bases: TGTGCCAGCAGTGACGGGGACAGGGGAATACAAAGTGAGCAGTTCTTC.

The chain is built from TRBV21-1 and TRBJ2-5; TRBD1 is the table's D call, not checked against the DNA. TRBV21-1 is designated a pseudogene. The CDR3 is 16 amino acids. In nucleotides, the CDR3 is TGTGCCAGCAGCAAAAACGAGAGGGGGCGGCACGAGGCCCAGTACTTC. It yields the protein CASSKNERGRHEAQYF.

Here the CDR3 DNA reads TGTGCCAGCAGTTACTCGAGGCAGGGCAATGAGCAGTTCTTC. As protein: CASSYSRQGNEQFF. The chain joins TRBV6-5 to TRBJ2-1, with a weak D call TRBD1 (5 bases). The CDR3 sequence is 14 residues long. V lost 0 bases and J 6 bases, leaving 9 bases between the germline ends. Germline CDR1 MNHEY, CDR2 SVGAGI.

This clone appeared a single time. The genes are TRBV5-6 and TRBJ2-5; TRBD1 matches 8 bases. Germline lookup yields CDR1 SGHDT and CDR2 YYEEEE. The CDR3 totals 15 residues. V trimming: 0 bases; J trimming: 4 bases; junction bases outside the gene matches: 5. CDR3: CASSLETGVGETQYF. The CDR3 DNA is TGTGCCAGCAGCTTGGAGACAGGGGTAGGAGAGACCCAGTACTTC.

The table lists this clone with a count of one. The V and J genes are TRBV2 and TRBJ2-7; D is ambiguous. This CDR3 has 11 residues. Germline V gene lookup returns CDR1 SNHLY and CDR2 FYNNEI. Trimming left V 6 bases short and J 4 bases short, with 7 bases between. The CDR3 nucleotides read TGTGCCAGCAGCGATAGTTACGAGCAGTACTTC. Protein: CASSDSYEQYF.

This chain joins TRBV19 and TRBJ2-1, with TRBD2 matching 8 bases. Germline V gene data show CDR1 as LNHDA and CDR2 as SQIVND (reference sequence). Trimming removed 7 bases from V and 3 bases from J; junction bases left unmatched: 8. The CDR3 runs to 15 residues. The CDR3 DNA is TGTGCCAGTACGGCGGGGGGATCCAGCTACAATGAGCAGTTCTTC. Translating gives CASTAGGSSYNEQFF.

The chain has TRBV5-4 and TRBJ1-2, with 7 nucleotides matching TRBD1. V trimming: 2 bases; J trimming: 7 bases; junction bases outside the gene matches: 2. This CDR3 is built from 12 residues. Per germline, CDR1 SGHNT and CDR2 YYREEE (reference sequence). Here the CDR3 DNA reads TGTGCCAGCAGCTTAGGACAGGCTGGCTACACCTTC. This codes for CASSLGQAGYTF.

The chain links TRBV5-1 to TRBJ1-1; the match to TRBD1 covers 8 bases. The CDR3 runs to 16 residues. CDR1 is SGHRS, CDR2 YFSETQ, per germline. V gave up 0 bases and J gave up 5 bases; unmatched junction bases: 9. CDR3 coding DNA: TGCGCCAGCAGCTTGGCGGGGCAGGGGGCTTTAACTGAAGCTTTCTTT. Translation: CASSLAGQGALTEAFF.

The chain couples TRBV5-1 to TRBJ2-5, with a weak D call TRBD1 (5 bases). There are 15 residues in the CDR3. Germline CDR1 reads SGHRS; CDR2 reads YFSETQ. V was trimmed by 0 bases and J by 1 base, leaving 10 bases between them. The CDR3, as DNA: TGCGCCAGCAGCTTGGAAGGGGCTAGCCAAGAGACCCAGTACTTC. Its protein product is CASSLEGASQETQYF.

This clone has just a few counts. This chain connects TRBV4-2 to TRBJ2-1; 9 nucleotides match TRBD2. Unmatched junction bases numbered 1, after V lost 1 base and J lost 3 bases. The CDR3 is 15 amino acids. The germline V gene has CDR1 LGHNA and CDR2 YNFKEQ. The CDR3: CASSQGLADYNEQFF. Written as DNA, the CDR3 is TGTGCCAGCAGCCAAGGACTAGCGGACTACAATGAGCAGTTCTTC.

V gene TRBV23-1 combines with J gene TRBJ2-7; D is undetermined. TRBV23-1 qualifies as an ORF whose function is uncertain. There are 15 residues in the CDR3. Trimming cost V 6 bases and J 4 bases, with 19 bases left between them. DNA of the CDR3: TGCGCCAGCAGACGCCGGGTCGCCGCTCGGTACGAGCAGTACTTC. Its protein product is CASRRRVAARYEQYF.